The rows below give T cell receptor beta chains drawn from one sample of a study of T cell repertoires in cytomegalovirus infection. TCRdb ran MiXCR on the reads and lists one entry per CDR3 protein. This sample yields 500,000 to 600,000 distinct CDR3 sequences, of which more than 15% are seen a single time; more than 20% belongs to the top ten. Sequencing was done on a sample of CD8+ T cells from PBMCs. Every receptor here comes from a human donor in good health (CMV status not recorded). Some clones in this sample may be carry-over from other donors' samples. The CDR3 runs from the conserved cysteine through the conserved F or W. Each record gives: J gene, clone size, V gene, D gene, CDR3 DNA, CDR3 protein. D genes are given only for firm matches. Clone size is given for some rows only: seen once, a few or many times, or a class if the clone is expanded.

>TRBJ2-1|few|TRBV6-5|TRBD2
TGTGCCAGCAGTTACTCGACTAGCGGGGCTTACAATGAGCAGTTCTTC
CASSYSTSGAYNEQFF
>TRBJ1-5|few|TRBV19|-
TGTGCCAGTACTCTCCGCAGGGATCAGCCCCAGCATTTT
CASTLRRDQPQHF
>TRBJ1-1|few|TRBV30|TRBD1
TGTGCCTGGGGCCGGGACAGGGTTTTCACTGAAGCTTTCTTT
CAWGRDRVFTEAFF
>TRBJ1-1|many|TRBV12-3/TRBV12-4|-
TGTGCCAGCACCTTAGGGGGACGGCCGAACACTGAAGCTTTCTTT
CASTLGGRPNTEAFF
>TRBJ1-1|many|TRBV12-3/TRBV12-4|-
TGTGCCAGCAGTAAGAGGGGTAGGGCTTTCTTT
CASSKRGRAFF
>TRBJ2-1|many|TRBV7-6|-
TGTGCCAGCAGCTTATCGGTCCGGGGGACCTACAATGAGCAGTTCTTC
CASSLSVRGTYNEQFF
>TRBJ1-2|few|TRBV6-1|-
TGTGCCAGCAGTTCCCCTTTCCAGGAGAACTATGGCTACACCTTC
CASSSPFQENYGYTF
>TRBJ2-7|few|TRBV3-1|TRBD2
TGTGCCAGCAGCCAAGCTTTAACTAGCGGGCCCACCTACGAGCAGTACTTC
CASSQALTSGPTYEQYF
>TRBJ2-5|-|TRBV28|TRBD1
TGTGCCAGCCACTCGACAGGGGGAGAGACCCAGTACTTC
CASHSTGGETQYF
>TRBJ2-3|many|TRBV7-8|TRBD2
TGTGCCAGCAGCTTAGGGGCGGGAGATTCAGATACGCAGTATTTT
CASSLGAGDSDTQYF
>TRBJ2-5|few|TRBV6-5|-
TGTGCCAGCAGTTACTCCGGGGCCCAAGAGACCCAGTACTTC
CASSYSGAQETQYF
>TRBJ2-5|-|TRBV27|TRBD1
TGTGCCAGCAGTAACAGGGGTCAAGAGACCCAGTACTTC
CASSNRGQETQYF
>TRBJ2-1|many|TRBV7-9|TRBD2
TGTGCCAGCAGCAAAGGGACTAGCGGGAGCTCCAATGAGCAGTTCTTC
CASSKGTSGSSNEQFF
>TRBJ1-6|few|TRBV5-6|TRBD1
TGTGCCAGCAGCCCACCACTACTACAGGGGGCCAGAAATTCACCCCTCCACTTT
CASSPPLLQGARNSPLHF
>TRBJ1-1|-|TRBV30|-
TGTGCCTGGGATCGGAAGGGCGCTGAAGCTTTCTTT
CAWDRKGAEAFF
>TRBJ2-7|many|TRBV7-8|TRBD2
TGTGCCAGCAGCCCGACTAGCGGACGGTACGAGCAGTACTTC
CASSPTSGRYEQYF
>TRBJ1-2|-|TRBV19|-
TGTGCCAGTAGTATAAAGAGGGGGATCGGTTATGGCTACACCTTC
CASSIKRGIGYGYTF
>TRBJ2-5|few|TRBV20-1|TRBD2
TGCAGTGCTAGTGGAGCGGGAACACCTCAAGAGACCCAGTACTTC
CSASGAGTPQETQYF
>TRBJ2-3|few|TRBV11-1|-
TGTGCCAGCAGCTTAGCTGCCGGGACAGATACGCAGTATTTT
CASSLAAGTDTQYF
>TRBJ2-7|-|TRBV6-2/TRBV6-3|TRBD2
TGTGCCAGCAGTTACCCGGGACTAGCGGGCCCTGAGGGGAACGAGCAGTACTTC
CASSYPGLAGPEGNEQYF
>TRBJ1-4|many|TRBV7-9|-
TGTGCCAGCAGCTCCTACACCCCAGAGAATGAAAAACTGTTTTTT
CASSSYTPENEKLFF
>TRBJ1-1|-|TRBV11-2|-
TGTGCCAGCAGCTTAGATCGGGGGCAGGCTGAAGCTTTCTTT
CASSLDRGQAEAFF
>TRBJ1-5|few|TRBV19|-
TGTGCCAGTATTGCACAGGGTGGTCAGCCCCAGCATTTT
CASIAQGGQPQHF
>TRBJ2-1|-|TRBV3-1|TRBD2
TGTGCCAGCAGCCCGAAGGGGTCTAGCGGGGTGCCCTACAATGAGCAGTTCTTC
CASSPKGSSGVPYNEQFF
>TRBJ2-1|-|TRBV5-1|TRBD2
TGCGCCAGCAGCTCCAGACTAGCGGGAGGGCCGAAGAATGAGCAGTTCTTC
CASSSRLAGGPKNEQFF
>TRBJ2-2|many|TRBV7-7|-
TGTGCTAGCAGCCCCAGCCCGAACACCGGGGAGCTGTTTTTT
CASSPSPNTGELFF
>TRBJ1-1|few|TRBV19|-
TGTGCCAGTAGTATAGAGGGGATGAACACTGAAGCTTTCTTT
CASSIEGMNTEAFF
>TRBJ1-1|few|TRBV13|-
TGTGCCAGCAGCTTGGGGGATAAAAAGAACACTGAAGCTTTCTTT
CASSLGDKKNTEAFF
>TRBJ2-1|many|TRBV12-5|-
TGTGCTAGTGGCCCCTCTAGCGCTAAAAGGTACAATGAGCAGTTCTTC
CASGPSSAKRYNEQFF
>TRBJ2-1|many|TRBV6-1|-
TGTGCCACCCAAGGCCGGGGAATCTACAATGAGCAGTTCTTC
CATQGRGIYNEQFF
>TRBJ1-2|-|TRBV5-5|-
TGTGCCAGCAGCTTGGGTGACAGGCCCTATGGCTACACCTTC
CASSLGDRPYGYTF
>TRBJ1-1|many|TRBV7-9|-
TGTGCCAGCAGCTTAGGTTCTCTAGGGGCTTTCTTT
CASSLGSLGAFF
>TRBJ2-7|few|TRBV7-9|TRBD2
TGTGCCAGCAGCTCGACTAGCGGGGGTTCTCCTTCCTACGAGCAGTACTTC
CASSSTSGGSPSYEQYF
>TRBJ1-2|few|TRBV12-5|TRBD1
TGTGCTAGTGGTTTGTTCGGACAGGAAGCAGTCTATGGCTACACCTTC
CASGLFGQEAVYGYTF
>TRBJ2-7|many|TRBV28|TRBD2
TGTGCCAGCAGTTCAAGGAGGGGCCTAGCGGGAGCGATCTCCTACGAGCAGTACTTC
CASSSRRGLAGAISYEQYF
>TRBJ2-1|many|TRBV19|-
TGTGCCAGTAGTATAGTGTTTGGCAGGGGAGGCGATGAGCAGTTCTTC
CASSIVFGRGGDEQFF
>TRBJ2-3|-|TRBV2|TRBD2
TGTGCCAGCAGTGAAGCGCCTAGCGGGAGTGGTTTGGATCCTACGCAGTATTTT
CASSEAPSGSGLDPTQYF
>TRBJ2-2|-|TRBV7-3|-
TGTGCCAGCAGCTCAATTATCGGGGTCGCCGGGGAGCTGTTTTTT
CASSSIIGVAGELFF
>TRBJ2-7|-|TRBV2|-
TGTGCCAGCAGTGAAGTGACCTACGAGCAGTACTTC
CASSEVTYEQYF
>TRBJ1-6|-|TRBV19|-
TGTGCCAGTAGTATTGGGGGGCTCGGTTCACCCCTCCACTTT
CASSIGGLGSPLHF
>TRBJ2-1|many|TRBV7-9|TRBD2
TGTGCCAGCAGCCCCGAGCGGGAGTCGCCTTATGAGCAGTTCTTC
CASSPERESPYEQFF
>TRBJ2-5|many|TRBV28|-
TGTGCCAGCAGTTTATCGGGATTCCAAGAGACCCAGTACTTC
CASSLSGFQETQYF
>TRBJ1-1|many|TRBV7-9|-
TGTGCCAGCAGTTTTAGGGACGAGGGGAACACTGAAGCTTTCTTT
CASSFRDEGNTEAFF